This TCR beta chain was recovered during a study of blood T cell repertoires in COVID-19. Some clones are missing from TCRdb's copy, which holds only in-frame ones; the method was immunoSEQ multiplex PCR. The sample lists about 180,000 clones, roughly 84% occurring once. Adults between roughly 18 and 89 years of age took part from 20 to 25 US areas. A single count supports this clone. The TCR originated in a human donor with acute COVID-19. The donor label of this sample is uncertain. Sequenced sample: PBMCs or T cells enriched from blood (not recorded which).

DNA of the CDR3: TGCGCCAGCAGCACAGGGACAGGGCTGACTGGGGCCAACGTCCTGACTTTC. It codes for CASSTGTGLTGANVLTF. The chain couples TRBV5-1 to TRBJ2-6; TRBD1 agrees at 9 bases. J gave up 2 bases and V 4 bases, and 7 bases lay outside the gene matches. This CDR3 spans 17 amino acids. Germline V gene lookup returns CDR1 SGHRS and CDR2 YFSETQ.